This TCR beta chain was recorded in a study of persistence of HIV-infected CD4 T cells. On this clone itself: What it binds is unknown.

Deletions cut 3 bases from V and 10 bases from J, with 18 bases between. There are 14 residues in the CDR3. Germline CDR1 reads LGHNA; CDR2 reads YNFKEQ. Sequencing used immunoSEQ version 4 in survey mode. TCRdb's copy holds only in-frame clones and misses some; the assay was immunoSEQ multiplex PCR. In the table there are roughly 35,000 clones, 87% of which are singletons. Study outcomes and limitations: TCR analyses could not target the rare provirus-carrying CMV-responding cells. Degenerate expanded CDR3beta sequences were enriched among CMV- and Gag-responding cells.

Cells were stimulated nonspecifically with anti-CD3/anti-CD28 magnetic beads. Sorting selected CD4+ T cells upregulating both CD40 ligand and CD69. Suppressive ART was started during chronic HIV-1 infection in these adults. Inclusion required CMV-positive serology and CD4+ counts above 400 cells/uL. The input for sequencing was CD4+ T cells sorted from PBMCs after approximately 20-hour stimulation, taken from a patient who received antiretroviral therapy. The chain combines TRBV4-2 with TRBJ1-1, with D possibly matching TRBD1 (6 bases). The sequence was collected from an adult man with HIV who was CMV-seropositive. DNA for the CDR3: TGTGCCAGCAGCCACGATGCTGGAACAGGGACAGCTTTCTTT. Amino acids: CASSHDAGTGTAFF.